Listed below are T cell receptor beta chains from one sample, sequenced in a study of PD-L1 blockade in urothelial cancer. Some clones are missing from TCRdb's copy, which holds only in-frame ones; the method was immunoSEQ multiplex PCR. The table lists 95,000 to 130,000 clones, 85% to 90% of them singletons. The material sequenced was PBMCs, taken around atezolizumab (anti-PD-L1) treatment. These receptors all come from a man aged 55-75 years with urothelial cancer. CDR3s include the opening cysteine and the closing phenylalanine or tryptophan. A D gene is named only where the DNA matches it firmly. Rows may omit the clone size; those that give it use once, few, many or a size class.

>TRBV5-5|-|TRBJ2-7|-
CASSSGHRFYEQYF
TGTGCCAGCAGCTCGGGACACCGCTTTTACGAGCAGTACTTC
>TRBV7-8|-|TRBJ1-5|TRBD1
CASTPGRGNYQPQHF
TGTGCCAGCACCCCCGGCAGGGGGAACTATCAGCCCCAGCATTTT
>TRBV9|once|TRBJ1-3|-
CASSPDSRKNTIYF
TGTGCCAGCAGTCCCGACTCTCGAAAAAACACCATATATTTT
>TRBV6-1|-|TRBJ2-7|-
CASRARASGEQYF
TGTGCCAGCCGGGCCAGGGCGAGTGGCGAGCAGTACTTC
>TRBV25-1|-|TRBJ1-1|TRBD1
CASSAETGATEAFF
TGTGCCAGCAGTGCTGAGACAGGGGCCACTGAAGCTTTCTTT
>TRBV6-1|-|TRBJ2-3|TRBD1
CASRRQGGTDTQYF
TGTGCCAGCAGGAGACAGGGGGGGACAGATACGCAGTATTTT
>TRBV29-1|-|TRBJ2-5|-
CSVVAPGKTQYF
TGCAGCGTTGTGGCCCCCGGGAAGACCCAGTACTTC
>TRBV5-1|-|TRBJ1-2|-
CASSLDSERGRGYTF
TGCGCCAGCAGCCTGGACTCGGAACGAGGTCGTGGCTACACCTTC
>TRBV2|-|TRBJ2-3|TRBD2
CASSQGTSGNTDTQYF
TGTGCCAGCAGTCAGGGGACTAGCGGGAACACAGATACGCAGTATTTT
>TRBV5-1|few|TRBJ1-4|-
CASSLGQGIEKLFF
TGCGCCAGCAGCTTGGGTCAGGGAATTGAAAAACTGTTTTTT
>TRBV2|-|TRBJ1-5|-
CASSVRTDSNQPQHF
TGTGCCAGCAGTGTGCGGACAGATAGCAATCAGCCCCAGCATTTT
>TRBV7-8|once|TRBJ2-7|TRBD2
CASSSAGGAYEQYF
TGTGCCAGCAGCTCGGCGGGGGGCGCCTACGAGCAGTACTTC
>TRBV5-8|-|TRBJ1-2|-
CASSFIRQNYGYTF
TGTGCCAGCAGCTTTATACGACAGAACTATGGCTACACCTTC
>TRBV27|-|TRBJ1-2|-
CASSFKQGYYGYTF
TGTGCCAGCAGTTTTAAACAGGGCTATTATGGCTACACCTTC
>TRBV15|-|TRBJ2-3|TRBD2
CATSRGDIAGVPDTQYF
TGTGCCACCAGCAGAGGCGATATAGCGGGAGTCCCCGATACGCAGTATTTT
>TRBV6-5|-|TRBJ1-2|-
CASSYQRTSNYGYTF
TGTGCCAGCAGTTATCAGCGGACGTCGAACTATGGCTACACCTTC
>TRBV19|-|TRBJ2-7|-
CASSIDFAVPSYEQYF
TGTGCCAGTAGTATAGATTTCGCAGTACCTTCCTACGAGCAGTACTTC
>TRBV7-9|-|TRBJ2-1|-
CASSFSGDRVNEQFF
TGTGCCAGCAGCTTCTCAGGGGATCGGGTCAATGAGCAGTTCTTC
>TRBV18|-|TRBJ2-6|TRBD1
CASSLRDSGIDGANVLTF
TGTGCCAGCTCCCTCCGGGACAGTGGTATAGATGGGGCCAACGTCCTGACTTTC
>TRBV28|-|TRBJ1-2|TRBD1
CASSTWTGNDGYTF
TGTGCCAGCAGTACCTGGACAGGGAATGATGGCTACACCTTC
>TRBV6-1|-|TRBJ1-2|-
CAGQQGHYGYTF
TGTGCCGGGCAACAGGGACACTATGGCTACACCTTC
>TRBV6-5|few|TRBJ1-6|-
CASRRDYQSPLHF
TGTGCCAGCCGCCGGGACTACCAATCACCCCTCCACTTT
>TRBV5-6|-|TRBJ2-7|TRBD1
CASSLEDRVFNEQYF
TGTGCCAGCAGCTTGGAGGACAGGGTCTTCAACGAGCAGTACTTC
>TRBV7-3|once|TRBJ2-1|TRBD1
CASSLERTGPGEQFF
TGTGCCAGCAGCTTAGAGCGGACAGGGCCGGGTGAGCAGTTCTTC
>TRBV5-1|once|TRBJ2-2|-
CASNREWTGELFF
TGCGCCAGCAATCGCGAGTGGACCGGGGAGCTGTTTTTT
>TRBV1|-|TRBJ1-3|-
CTSSRTGASGNTIYF
TGCACCAGCAGCCGAACGGGAGCCTCTGGAAACACCATATATTTT
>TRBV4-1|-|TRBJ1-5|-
CASSQAETASNQPQHF
TGCGCCAGCAGCCAAGCCGAGACAGCTAGCAATCAGCCCCAGCATTTT
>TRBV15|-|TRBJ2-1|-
CATSRDRERNEQFF
TGTGCCACCAGCAGAGATCGGGAGCGGAATGAGCAGTTCTTC
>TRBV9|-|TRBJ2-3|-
CASSVGGRGTDTQYF
TGTGCCAGCAGCGTAGGAGGAAGGGGGACAGATACGCAGTATTTT
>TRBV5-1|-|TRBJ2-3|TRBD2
CASSLGSSGGVNTQYF
TGCGCCAGCAGCTTGGGCTCTAGCGGGGGTGTAAATACGCAGTATTTT
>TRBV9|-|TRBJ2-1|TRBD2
CASSVVLAGNEQFF
TGTGCCAGCAGCGTAGTACTAGCGGGCAATGAGCAGTTCTTC
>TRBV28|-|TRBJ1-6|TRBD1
CASSRPGQGSSPLHF
TGTGCCAGCAGTCGTCCGGGACAGGGGTCGTCACCCCTCCACTTT
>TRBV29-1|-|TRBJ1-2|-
CSVENLPGADGYTF
TGCAGCGTTGAAAACCTGCCGGGTGCTGATGGCTACACCTTC
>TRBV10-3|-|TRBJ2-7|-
CAITQGGNSYEQYF
TGTGCCATCACCCAGGGAGGCAACTCCTACGAGCAGTACTTC
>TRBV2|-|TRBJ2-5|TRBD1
CASRQGFAETQYF
TGTGCCAGCAGACAGGGGTTCGCTGAGACCCAGTACTTC
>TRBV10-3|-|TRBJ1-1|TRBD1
CAISEQGSGQGATFF
TGTGCCATCAGTGAGCAAGGGTCGGGACAGGGGGCGACTTTCTTT
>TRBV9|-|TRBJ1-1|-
CASSEGGNTEAFF
TGTGCCAGCAGCGAAGGCGGGAACACTGAAGCTTTCTTT
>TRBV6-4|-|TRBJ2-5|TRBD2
CASSSNGGARETQYF
TGTGCCAGCAGTAGCAACGGGGGGGCTCGAGAGACCCAGTACTTC
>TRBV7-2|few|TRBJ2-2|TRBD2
CASSLRRLAGGMNTGELFF
TGTGCCAGCAGCCTAAGACGACTAGCGGGGGGTATGAACACCGGGGAGCTGTTTTTT
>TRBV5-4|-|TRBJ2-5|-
CASSLGGSLSETQYF
TGTGCCAGCAGCTTGGGAGGGAGTCTCTCGGAGACCCAGTACTTC